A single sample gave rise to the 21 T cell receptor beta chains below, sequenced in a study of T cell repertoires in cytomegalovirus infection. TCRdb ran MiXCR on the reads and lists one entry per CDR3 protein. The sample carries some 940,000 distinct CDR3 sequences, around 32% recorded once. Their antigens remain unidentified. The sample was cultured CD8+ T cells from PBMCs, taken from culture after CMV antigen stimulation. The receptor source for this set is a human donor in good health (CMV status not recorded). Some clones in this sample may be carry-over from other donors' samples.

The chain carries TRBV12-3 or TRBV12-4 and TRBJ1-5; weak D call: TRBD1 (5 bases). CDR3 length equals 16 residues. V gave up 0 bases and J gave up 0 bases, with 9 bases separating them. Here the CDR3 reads CASSLAWDYSNQPQHF. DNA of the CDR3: TGTGCCAGCAGTTTAGCCTGGGACTATAGCAATCAGCCCCAGCATTTT.

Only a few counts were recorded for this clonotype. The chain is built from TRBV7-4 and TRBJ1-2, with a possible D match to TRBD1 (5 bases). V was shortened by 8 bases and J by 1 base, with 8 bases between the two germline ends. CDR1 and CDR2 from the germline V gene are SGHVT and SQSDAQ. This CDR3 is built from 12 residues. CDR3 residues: CASQGYNYGYTF. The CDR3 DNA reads TGTGCCAGCCAGGGCTATAACTATGGCTACACCTTC.

CDR3 DNA sequence: TGTGCCAGCAGGACAGGAGCAGAGACCCAGTACTTC. This encodes CASRTGAETQYF. The rearrangement uses TRBV6-2 or TRBV6-3 and TRBJ2-5, with D tentatively TRBD1 (6 bases). From germline, CDR1 is MNHEY and CDR2 SVGEGT. This CDR3 region has 12 residues. The ends were cut back, 6 bases at V and 4 bases at J, with 9 bases in the middle.

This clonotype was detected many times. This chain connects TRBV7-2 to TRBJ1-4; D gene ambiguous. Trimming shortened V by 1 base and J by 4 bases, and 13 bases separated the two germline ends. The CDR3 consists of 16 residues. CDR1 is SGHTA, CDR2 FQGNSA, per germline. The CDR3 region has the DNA TGTGCCAGCAGCTTAGTAGGCCAGCACTTTAATGAAAAACTGTTTTTT. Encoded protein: CASSLVGQHFNEKLFF.

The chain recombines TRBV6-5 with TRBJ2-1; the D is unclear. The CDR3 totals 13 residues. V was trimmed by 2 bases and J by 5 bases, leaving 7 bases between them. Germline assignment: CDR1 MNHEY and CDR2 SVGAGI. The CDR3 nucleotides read TGTGCCAGCAGTTACACCGGGCACAATGAGCAGTTCTTC. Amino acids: CASSYTGHNEQFF.

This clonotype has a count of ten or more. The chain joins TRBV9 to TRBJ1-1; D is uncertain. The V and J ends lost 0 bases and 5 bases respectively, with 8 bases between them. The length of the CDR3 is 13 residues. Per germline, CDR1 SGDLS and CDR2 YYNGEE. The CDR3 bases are TGTGCCAGCAGCGTAGGGGTAGGGACTGAAGCTTTCTTT. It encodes CASSVGVGTEAFF.

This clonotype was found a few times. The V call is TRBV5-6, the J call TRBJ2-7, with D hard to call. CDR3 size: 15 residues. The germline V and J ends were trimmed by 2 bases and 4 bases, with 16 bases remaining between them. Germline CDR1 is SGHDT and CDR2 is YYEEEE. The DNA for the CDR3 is TGTGCCAGCAGCTTAAGGTACGAGGTGGGGTACGAGCAGTACGTC. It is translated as CASSLRYEVGYEQYV.

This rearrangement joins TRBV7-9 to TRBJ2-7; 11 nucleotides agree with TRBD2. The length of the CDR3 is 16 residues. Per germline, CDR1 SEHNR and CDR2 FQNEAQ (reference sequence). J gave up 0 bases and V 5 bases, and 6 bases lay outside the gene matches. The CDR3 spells CASSPASGGSSYEQYF. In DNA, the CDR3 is TGTGCCAGCAGCCCCGCTAGCGGGGGGTCCTCCTACGAGCAGTACTTC.

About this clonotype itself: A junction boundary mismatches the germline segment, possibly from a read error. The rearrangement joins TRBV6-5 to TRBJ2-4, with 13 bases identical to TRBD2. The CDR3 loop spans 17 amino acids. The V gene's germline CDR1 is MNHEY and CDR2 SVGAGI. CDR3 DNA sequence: TGTTCCAGCAGAGGGGGACTAGCGGGGATAGCCAAAAACATTCAGTACTTC. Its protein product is CSSRGGLAGIAKNIQYF.

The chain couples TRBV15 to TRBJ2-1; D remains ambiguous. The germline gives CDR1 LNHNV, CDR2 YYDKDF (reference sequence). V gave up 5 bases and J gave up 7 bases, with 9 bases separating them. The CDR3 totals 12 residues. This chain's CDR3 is CATSDLGNEQFF. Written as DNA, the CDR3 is TGTGCCACCAGCGATCTAGGGAATGAGCAGTTCTTC.

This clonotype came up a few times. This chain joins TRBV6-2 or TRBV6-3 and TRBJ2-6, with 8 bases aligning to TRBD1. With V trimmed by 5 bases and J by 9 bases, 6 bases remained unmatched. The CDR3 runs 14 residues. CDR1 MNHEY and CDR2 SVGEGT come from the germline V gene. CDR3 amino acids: CASSKDRDGNVLTF. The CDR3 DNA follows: TGTGCCAGCAGTAAGGACAGGGACGGCAACGTCCTGACTTTC.

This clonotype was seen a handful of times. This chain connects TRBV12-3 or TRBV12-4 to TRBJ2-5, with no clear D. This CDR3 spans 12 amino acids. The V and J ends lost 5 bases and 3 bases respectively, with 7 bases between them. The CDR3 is CASSDWEETQYF. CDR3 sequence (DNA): TGTGCCAGCAGTGACTGGGAAGAGACCCAGTACTTC.

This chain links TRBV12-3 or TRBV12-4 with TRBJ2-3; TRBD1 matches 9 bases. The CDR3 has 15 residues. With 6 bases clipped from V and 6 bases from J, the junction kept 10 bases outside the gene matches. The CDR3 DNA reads TGTGCCAGCAGCATGCCGGGACAGGGAATGGATACGCAGTATTTT. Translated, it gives CASSMPGQGMDTQYF.

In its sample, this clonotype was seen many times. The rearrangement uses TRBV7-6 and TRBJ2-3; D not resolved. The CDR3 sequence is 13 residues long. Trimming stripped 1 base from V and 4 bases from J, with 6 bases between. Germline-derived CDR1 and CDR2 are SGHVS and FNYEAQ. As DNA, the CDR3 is TGTGCCAGCAGCTTAGGCGTGGCAGATACGCAGTATTTT. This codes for CASSLGVADTQYF.

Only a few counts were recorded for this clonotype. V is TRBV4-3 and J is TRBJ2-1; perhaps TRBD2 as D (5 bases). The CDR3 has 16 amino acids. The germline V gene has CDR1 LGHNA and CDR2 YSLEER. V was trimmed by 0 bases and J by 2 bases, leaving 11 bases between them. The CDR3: CASSQDAEGPYNEQFF. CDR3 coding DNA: TGCGCCAGCAGCCAAGACGCTGAGGGCCCCTACAATGAGCAGTTCTTC.

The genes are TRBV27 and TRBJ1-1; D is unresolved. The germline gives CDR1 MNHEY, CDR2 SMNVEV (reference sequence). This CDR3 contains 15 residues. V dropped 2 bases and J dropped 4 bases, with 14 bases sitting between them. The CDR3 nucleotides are TGTGCCAGCAGTTTAGTCCGCGAAATTGGCACTGAAGCTTTCTTT. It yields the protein CASSLVREIGTEAFF.

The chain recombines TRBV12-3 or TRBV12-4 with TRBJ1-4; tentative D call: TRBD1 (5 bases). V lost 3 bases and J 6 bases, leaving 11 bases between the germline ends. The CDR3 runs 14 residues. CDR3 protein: CASSFPGEDEKLFF. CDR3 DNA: TGTGCCAGCAGTTTTCCGGGGGAGGATGAAAAACTGTTTTTT.

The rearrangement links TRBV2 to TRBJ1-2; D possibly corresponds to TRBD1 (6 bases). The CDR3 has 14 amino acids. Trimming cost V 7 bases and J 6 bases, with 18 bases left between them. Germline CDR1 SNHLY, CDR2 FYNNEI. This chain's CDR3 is CASMKGGALNGYTF. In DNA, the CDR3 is TGTGCCAGCATGAAGGGGGGGGCACTTAATGGCTACACCTTC.

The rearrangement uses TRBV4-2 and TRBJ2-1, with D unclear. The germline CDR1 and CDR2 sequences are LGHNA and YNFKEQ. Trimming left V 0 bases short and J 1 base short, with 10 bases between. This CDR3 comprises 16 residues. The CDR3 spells CASSQDHTLSYNEQFF. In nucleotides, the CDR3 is TGTGCCAGCAGCCAAGACCACACACTATCCTACAATGAGCAGTTCTTC.

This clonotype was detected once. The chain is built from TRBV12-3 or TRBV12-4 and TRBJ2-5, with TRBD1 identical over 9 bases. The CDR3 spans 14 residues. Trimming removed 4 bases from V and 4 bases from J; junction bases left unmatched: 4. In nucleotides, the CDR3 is TGTGCCAGCAGTTCCCCGGGACAGGGAGAGACCCAGTACTTC. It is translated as CASSSPGQGETQYF.

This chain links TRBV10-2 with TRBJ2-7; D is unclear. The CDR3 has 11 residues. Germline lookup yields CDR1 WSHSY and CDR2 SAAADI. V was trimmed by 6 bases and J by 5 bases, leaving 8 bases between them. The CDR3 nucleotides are TGCGCCAGCAGGGAATCCCACGAGCAGTACTTC. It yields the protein CASRESHEQYF.